A selection of T cell receptor beta chains follows, all from one sample in a study of cytomegalovirus exposure and HLA in healthy donors. This table comes from immunoSEQ multiplex PCR, and its TCRdb copy is limited to in-frame clones, with some not included. The profile shows under 50,000 clones, around 94% of them singletons. The sample was PBMCs. The receptor source for this set is a woman aged 18-29 years in good health and CMV-seropositive. CDR3s include the opening cysteine and the closing phenylalanine or tryptophan. Fields, in order: V gene, CDR3 protein.

TRBV6-5 CASSYMAEETQYF
TRBV11-1 CASSLEPAGVYEQYF
TRBV27 CASSRTSGRVNEQFF
TRBV6-1 CASSETGAFYNEQFF
TRBV28 CASSRTSYNEQFF
TRBV15 CATSSRQNTDTQYF
TRBV19 CASSTTADSYEQYF
TRBV29-1 CSYSTGRSTETQYF
TRBV2 CASSQGLAGARQYF
TRBV28 CASSFDSGNLYSYEQYF
TRBV6-1 CASSEAGTGRVGKLFF
TRBV7-2 CASSLAAGTSTDTQYF
TRBV19 CASRTGRGEQYF
TRBV7-9 CASSLTAGETQYF
TRBV6-1 CASIGLAGSTDTQYF
TRBV15 CATSVGTVYEQYF
TRBV28 CASSLLSGGRWREQYF
TRBV5-5 CASSRGQTGGGEKLFF
TRBV2 CASRGLSEGFHNEQFF
TRBV6-1 CASSEITSGSEQFF
TRBV6-1 CAAGLATSYEQYF
TRBV27 CASGRIGGTGYEQYF
TRBV30 CAWSGGGRANDYNEQFF
TRBV6-5 CASSYTMDNEQFF
TRBV18 CASSPNRGAGELFF
TRBV6-5 CASSYRGSEQYF
TRBV19 CASSIVLAGGPDTQYF
TRBV13 CASSLGRTGLNSPLHF
TRBV11-3 CASSDTSGRFGGELFF
TRBV6-5 CASSRTGSPYEQYF
TRBV2 CASSETRLAGGATGELFF
TRBV27 CASSRTGEGGTNEKLFF
TRBV28 CATDWTGRETQYF
TRBV15 CATSRGGLAASAQYF
TRBV5-1 CASSLAGVNTDTQYF
TRBV7-3 CASSRRDRGRGADTQYF
TRBV5-5 CASSSISGRGDEQFF
TRBV28 CASSSGTGGTSGELFF
TRBV11-2 CASSAGLDIYEQYF
TRBV7-8 CASSLVLAGGPNEQFF
TRBV18 CASSQGQGGYEQYF
TRBV6-5 CASSYLAGGYGYTF
TRBV29-1 CSAASRGETQYF
TRBV6-1 CASKEDRTNYGYTF